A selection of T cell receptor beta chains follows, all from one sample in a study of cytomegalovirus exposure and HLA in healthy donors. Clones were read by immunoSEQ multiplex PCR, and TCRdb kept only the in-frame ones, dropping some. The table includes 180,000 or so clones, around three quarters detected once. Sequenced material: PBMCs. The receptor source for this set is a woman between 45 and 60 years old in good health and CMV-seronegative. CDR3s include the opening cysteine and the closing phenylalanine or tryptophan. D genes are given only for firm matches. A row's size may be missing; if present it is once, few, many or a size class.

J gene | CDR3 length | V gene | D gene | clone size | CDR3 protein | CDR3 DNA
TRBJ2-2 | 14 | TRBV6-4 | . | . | CASSVRGNTGELFF | TGTGCCAGCAGTGTCAGGGGAAACACCGGGGAGCTGTTTTTT
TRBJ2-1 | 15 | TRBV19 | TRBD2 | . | CASTDSGGTYNEQFF | TGTGCCAGTACCGATAGCGGGGGGACCTACAATGAGCAGTTCTTC
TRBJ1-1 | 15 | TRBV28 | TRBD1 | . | CASSQTPGTVFLAFF | TGTGCCAGCAGTCAGACGCCCGGGACAGTATTTTTGGCTTTCTTT
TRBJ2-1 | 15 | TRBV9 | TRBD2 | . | CASSVGLAGGNEQFF | TGTGCCAGCAGCGTCGGCCTAGCGGGTGGTAATGAGCAGTTCTTC
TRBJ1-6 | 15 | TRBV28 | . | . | CATRSGRSLVSPLHF | TGTGCCACTAGAAGCGGAAGGTCCCTCGTTTCACCCCTCCACTTT
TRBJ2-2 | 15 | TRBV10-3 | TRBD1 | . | CAISSGTGVTGELFF | TGTGCCATCAGCTCCGGGACAGGGGTGACCGGGGAGCTGTTTTTT
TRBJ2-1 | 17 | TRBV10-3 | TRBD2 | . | CAISESTGRGSNNEQFF | TGTGCCATCAGTGAGTCGACGGGGCGGGGGAGTAACAATGAGCAGTTCTTC
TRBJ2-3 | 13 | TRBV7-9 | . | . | CASSLGGADTQYF | TGTGCCAGCAGCTTAGGGGGAGCAGATACGCAGTATTTT
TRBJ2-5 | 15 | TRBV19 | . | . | CASARRGQPQETQYF | TGTGCCAGTGCCCGGCGGGGACAGCCTCAAGAGACCCAGTACTTC
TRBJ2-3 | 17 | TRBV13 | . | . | CASSLRLDVSRTDTQYF | TGTGCCAGCAGCTTACGACTAGACGTCAGCAGGACAGATACGCAGTATTTT
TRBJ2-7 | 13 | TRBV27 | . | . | CASSSDSSYEQYF | TGTGCCAGCAGTTCCGACAGCTCCTACGAGCAGTACTTC
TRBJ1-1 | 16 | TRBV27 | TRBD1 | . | CASSNRDRGLSTEAFF | TGTGCCAGCAGCAACCGCGACAGGGGGCTTAGCACTGAAGCTTTCTTT
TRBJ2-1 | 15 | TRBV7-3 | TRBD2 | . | CASSLELAGGGEQFF | TGTGCCAGCAGCTTGGAGTTAGCGGGAGGCGGTGAGCAGTTCTTC
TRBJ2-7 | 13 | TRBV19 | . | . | CASSRAFSYEQYF | TGTGCCAGTAGTAGGGCCTTCTCCTACGAGCAGTACTTC
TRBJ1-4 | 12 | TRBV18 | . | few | CASSPRNEKLFF | TGTGCCAGCTCACCCCGGAATGAAAAACTGTTTTTT
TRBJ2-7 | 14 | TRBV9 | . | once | CASSVRSDYYEQYF | TGTGCCAGCAGCGTAAGGTCAGACTACTACGAGCAGTACTTC
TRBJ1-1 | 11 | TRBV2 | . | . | CASSEELEAFF | TGTGCCAGCAGTGAAGAACTTGAAGCTTTCTTT
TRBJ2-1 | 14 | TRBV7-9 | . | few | CSSKTDLTYNEQFF | TGTTCCAGCAAGACAGACCTAACCTACAATGAGCAGTTCTTC
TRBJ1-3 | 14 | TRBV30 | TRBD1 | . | CAWIGQGRGNTIYF | TGTGCCTGGATAGGACAGGGGAGAGGAAACACCATATATTTT
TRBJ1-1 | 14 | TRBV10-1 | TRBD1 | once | CASSDRVGIGEAFF | TGCGCCAGCTCGGACAGGGTGGGGATTGGTGAAGCTTTCTTT
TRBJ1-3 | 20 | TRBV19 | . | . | CASSMSWQTGRLSSGNTIYF | TGTGCCAGTAGTATGAGTTGGCAGACAGGACGTCTTTCCTCTGGAAACACCATATATTTT
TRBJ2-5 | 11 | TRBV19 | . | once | CASNRGETQYF | TGTGCCAGTAATAGGGGTGAGACCCAGTACTTC
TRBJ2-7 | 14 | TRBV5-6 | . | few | CASSGGGAAYEQYF | TGTGCCAGCAGCGGTGGGGGGGCCGCCTACGAGCAGTACTTC
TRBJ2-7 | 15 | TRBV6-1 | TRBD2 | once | CATRTSGRAADEQYF | TGTGCCACCCGGACTAGCGGGAGGGCCGCCGACGAGCAGTACTTC
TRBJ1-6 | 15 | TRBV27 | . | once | CASSLSGRVYSPLHF | TGTGCCAGCAGTTTATCCGGCAGGGTTTATTCACCCCTCCACTTT
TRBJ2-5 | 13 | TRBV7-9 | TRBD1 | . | CASSLDRQETQYF | TGTGCCAGCAGCTTGGACAGGCAAGAGACCCAGTACTTC
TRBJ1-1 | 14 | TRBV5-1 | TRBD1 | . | CAGSLNRGNTEAFF | TGCGCCGGCAGCTTGAACAGGGGGAACACTGAAGCTTTCTTT
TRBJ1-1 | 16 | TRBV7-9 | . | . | CSSSLDGRTMNTEAFF | TGTTCCAGCAGCTTAGATGGCAGGACTATGAACACTGAAGCTTTCTTT
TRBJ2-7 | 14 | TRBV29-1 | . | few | CSVDVGGFPHEQYF | TGCAGCGTTGACGTAGGGGGATTCCCCCACGAGCAGTACTTC
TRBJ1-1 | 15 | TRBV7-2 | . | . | CASTWGWLRNTEAFF | TGTGCCAGCACCTGGGGCTGGTTAAGGAACACTGAAGCTTTCTTT
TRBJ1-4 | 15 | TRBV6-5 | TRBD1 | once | CASSHRGGSNEKLFF | TGTGCCAGCAGTCACAGGGGGGGATCTAATGAAAAACTGTTTTTT
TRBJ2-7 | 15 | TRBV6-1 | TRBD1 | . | CASSETHTGVYEQYF | TGTGCCAGCAGTGAAACCCATACAGGGGTCTACGAGCAGTACTTC
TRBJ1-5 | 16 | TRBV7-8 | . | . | CASSLGVGDNNQPQHF | TGTGCCAGCAGCTTAGGAGTGGGGGACAATAATCAGCCCCAGCATTTT
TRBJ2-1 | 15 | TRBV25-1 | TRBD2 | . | CASSEFFRGGNEQFF | TGTGCCAGCAGTGAATTTTTCCGGGGGGGGAATGAGCAGTTCTTC
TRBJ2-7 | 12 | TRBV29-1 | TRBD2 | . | CSVAAGVYEQYF | TGCAGCGTTGCAGCGGGAGTCTACGAGCAGTACTTC
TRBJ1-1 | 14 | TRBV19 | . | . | CASSISPENTEAFF | TGTGCCAGTAGTATCAGTCCCGAGAACACTGAAGCTTTCTTT
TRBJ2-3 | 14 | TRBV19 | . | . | CATTLQYSTDTQYF | TGTGCCACCACGTTACAGTATAGCACAGATACGCAGTATTTT
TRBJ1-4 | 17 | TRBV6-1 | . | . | CASSEARKAGFNEKLFF | TGTGCCAGCAGTGAAGCACGAAAGGCAGGGTTTAATGAAAAACTGTTTTTT
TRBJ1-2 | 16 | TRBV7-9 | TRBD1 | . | CSSSRHRKGQEYGYTF | TGTTCCAGCAGCCGACACCGAAAGGGACAGGAGTATGGCTACACCTTC
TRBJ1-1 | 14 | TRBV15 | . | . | CATGRSGQNTEAFF | TGTGCCACCGGCAGATCTGGCCAAAACACTGAAGCTTTCTTT
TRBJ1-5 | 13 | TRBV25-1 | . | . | CASSDQGGQPQHF | TGTGCCAGCAGTGACCAGGGTGGTCAGCCCCAGCATTTT
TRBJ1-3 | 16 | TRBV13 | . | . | CASSLWTEPTGNTIYF | TGTGCCAGCAGCCTCTGGACTGAGCCCACTGGAAACACCATATATTTT
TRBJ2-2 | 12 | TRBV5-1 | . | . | CASREGSGELFF | TGCGCCAGCAGAGAGGGTTCCGGGGAGCTGTTTTTT
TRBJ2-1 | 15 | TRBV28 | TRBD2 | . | CASSPGPSGKGEQFF | TGTGCCAGCAGTCCCGGTCCAAGCGGGAAGGGTGAGCAGTTCTTC
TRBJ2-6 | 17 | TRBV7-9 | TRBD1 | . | CSSSYQGQVKGNNVLTF | TGTTCCAGCAGCTACCAGGGACAGGTGAAAGGGAACAACGTCCTGACTTTC
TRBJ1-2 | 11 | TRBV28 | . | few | CATQGNERYTF | TGTGCCACCCAGGGTAATGAGCGCTACACCTTC
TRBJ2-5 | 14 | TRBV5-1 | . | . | CASTIVGQQETQYF | TGCGCCAGCACCATCGTTGGACAGCAAGAGACCCAGTACTTC
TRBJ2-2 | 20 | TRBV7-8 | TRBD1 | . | CASSSNRDRGRLGYGGELFF | TGTGCCAGCAGCTCTAACCGGGACAGGGGGCGCTTAGGGTACGGCGGGGAGCTGTTTTTT
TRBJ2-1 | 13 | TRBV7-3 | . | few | CASSAGFGNEQFF | TGTGCCAGCAGCGCGGGGTTTGGCAATGAGCAGTTCTTC
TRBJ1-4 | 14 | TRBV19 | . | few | CASSISGRNEKLFF | TGTGCCAGTAGTATATCGGGTAGAAATGAAAAACTGTTTTTT
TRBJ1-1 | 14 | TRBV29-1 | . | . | CSVDKGGGGTEAFF | TGCAGCGTTGATAAGGGCGGGGGAGGAACTGAAGCTTTCTTT